This TCR beta chain was observed in a study of beta chain features in type 1 diabetes. This clone has only a few counts. This sample includes further DNA sequences coding for the same CDR3. The isolated RNA, all of it, was reverse transcribed, so expressed TCRB transcripts were what got sequenced. Here immunoSEQ multiplex PCR was the method, and the copy in TCRdb shows in-frame clones only, minus some. The sample shows almost 350,000 clones, approximately 8.2% of them seen only once. Sequencing input: central memory CD4+ T cells from blood. The receptor was isolated from a young woman in good health.

CDR3 sequence (DNA): TGTGCCAGCAGTGGACAGGGGGCGAACTATGGCTACACCTTC. This codes for CASSGQGANYGYTF. The chain is built from TRBV2 and TRBJ1-2; 10 nucleotides align to TRBD1. J lost 2 bases, V lost 4 bases, and 1 base had no gene match. Germline CDR1 SNHLY, CDR2 FYNNEI. This CDR3 has 14 residues.